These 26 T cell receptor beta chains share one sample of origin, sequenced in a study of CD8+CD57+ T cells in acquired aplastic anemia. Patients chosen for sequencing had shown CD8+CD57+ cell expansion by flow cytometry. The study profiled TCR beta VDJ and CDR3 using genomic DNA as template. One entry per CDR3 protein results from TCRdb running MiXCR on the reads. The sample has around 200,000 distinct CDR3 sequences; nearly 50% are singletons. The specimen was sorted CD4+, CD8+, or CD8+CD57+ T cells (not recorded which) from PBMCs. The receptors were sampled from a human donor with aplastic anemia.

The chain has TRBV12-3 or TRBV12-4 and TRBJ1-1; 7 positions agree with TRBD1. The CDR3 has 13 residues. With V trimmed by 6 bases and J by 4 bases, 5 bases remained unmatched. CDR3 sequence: CASSIRTGTEAFF. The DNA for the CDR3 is TGTGCCAGCAGCATACGGACAGGCACTGAAGCTTTCTTT.

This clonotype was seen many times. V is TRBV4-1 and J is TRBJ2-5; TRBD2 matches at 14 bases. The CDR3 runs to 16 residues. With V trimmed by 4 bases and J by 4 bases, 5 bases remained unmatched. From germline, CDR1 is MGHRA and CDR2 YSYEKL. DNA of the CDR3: TGCGCCAGCAGCCCAAGACTAGCGGGGGGGCTAGAGACCCAGTACTTC. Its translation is CASSPRLAGGLETQYF.

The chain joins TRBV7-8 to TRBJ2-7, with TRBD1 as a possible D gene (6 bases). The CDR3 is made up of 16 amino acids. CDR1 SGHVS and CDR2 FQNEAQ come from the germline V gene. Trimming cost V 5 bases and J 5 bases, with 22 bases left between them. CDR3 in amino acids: CASSQSDRWKSNEQYF. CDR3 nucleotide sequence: TGTGCCAGCAGCCAATCCGACAGGTGGAAGAGTAACGAGCAGTACTTC.

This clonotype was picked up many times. Written as DNA, the CDR3 is TGCGCCAGCAGCCACGGGACAGGGGTATCTTCACCCCTCCACTTT. This translates into CASSHGTGVSSPLHF. The rearrangement links TRBV5-1 to TRBJ1-6, with 10 bases that match TRBD1. Germline-derived CDR1 and CDR2 are SGHRS and YFSETQ. The V and J ends lost 4 bases and 9 bases, in that order; junction bases with no gene match: 7. This CDR3 is built from 15 residues.

As DNA, the CDR3 is TGTGCCACCAGTGACCCCGGGACTAGCGGGACTTACGAGCAGTACTTC. Its translation is CATSDPGTSGTYEQYF. This sequence joins TRBV24-1 and TRBJ2-7; 13 nucleotides match TRBD2. The CDR3 contains 16 residues. Germline V CDR1 and CDR2: KGHDR, SFDVKD. J lost 4 bases, V lost 4 bases, and 6 bases had no gene match.

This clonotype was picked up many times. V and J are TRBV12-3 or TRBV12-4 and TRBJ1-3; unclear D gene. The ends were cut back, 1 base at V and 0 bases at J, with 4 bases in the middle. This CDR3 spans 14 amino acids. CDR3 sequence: CASSLGASGNTIYF. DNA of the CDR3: TGTGCCAGCAGTTTAGGAGCCTCTGGAAACACCATATATTTT.

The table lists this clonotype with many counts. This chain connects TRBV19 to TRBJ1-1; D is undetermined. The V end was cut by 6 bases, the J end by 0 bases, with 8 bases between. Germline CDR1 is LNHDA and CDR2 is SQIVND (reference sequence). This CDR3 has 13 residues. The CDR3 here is CASRGIMNTEAFF. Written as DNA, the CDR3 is TGTGCCAGTAGGGGAATTATGAACACTGAAGCTTTCTTT.

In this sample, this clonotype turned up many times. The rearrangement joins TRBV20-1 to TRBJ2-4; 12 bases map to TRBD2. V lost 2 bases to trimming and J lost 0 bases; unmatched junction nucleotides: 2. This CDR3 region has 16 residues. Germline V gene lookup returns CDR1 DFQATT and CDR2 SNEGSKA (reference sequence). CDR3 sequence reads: CSARPTSGGAKNIQYF. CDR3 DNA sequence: TGCAGTGCTAGACCGACTAGCGGGGGAGCCAAAAACATTCAGTACTTC.

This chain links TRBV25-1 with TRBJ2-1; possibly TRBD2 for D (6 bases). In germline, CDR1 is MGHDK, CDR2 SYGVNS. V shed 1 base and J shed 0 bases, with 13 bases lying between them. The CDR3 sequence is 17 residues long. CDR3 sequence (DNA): TGTGCCAGCAGTGAATGGGGCGGGACGGGCTCCTACAATGAGCAGTTCTTC. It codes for CASSEWGGTGSYNEQFF.

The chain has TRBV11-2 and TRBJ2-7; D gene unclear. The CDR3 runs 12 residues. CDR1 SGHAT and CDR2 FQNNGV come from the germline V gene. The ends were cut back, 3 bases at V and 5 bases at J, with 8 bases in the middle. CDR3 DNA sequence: TGTGCCAGCAGCTTGGAAGTACACGAGCAGTACTTC. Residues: CASSLEVHEQYF.

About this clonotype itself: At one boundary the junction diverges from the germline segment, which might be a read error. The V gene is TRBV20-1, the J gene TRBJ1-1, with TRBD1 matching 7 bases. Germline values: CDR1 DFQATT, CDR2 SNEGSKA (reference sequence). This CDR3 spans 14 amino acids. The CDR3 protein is CNARGGGAIAEAFF. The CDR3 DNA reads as TGCAATGCTAGAGGAGGGGGCGCGATCGCTGAAGCTTTCTTT.

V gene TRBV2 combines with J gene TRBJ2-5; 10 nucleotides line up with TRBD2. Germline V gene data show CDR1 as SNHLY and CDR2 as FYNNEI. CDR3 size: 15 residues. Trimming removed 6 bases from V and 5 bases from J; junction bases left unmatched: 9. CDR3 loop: CASSLGTSDPETQYF. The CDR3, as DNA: TGTGCCAGCAGCTTAGGGACTAGCGACCCGGAGACCCAGTACTTC.

For the CDR3, the DNA is TGCAGTGCCCGGACTAGCCAGAGGGGGCTGTGCTCTGGGGCCAACGTCCTGACTTTC. It specifies CSARTSQRGLCSGANVLTF. This chain joins TRBV20-1 and TRBJ2-6, with D possibly matching TRBD2 (8 bases). Germline loops: CDR1 DFQATT, CDR2 SNEGSKA (reference sequence). V dropped 6 bases and J dropped 0 bases, with 24 bases sitting between them. The CDR3 covers 19 residues.

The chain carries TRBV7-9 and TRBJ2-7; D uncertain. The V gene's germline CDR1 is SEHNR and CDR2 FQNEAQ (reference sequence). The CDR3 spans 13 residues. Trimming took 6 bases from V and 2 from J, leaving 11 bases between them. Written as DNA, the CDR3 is TGTGCCAGCAGTTCCCGCCGCACCTACGAGCAGTACTTC. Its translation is CASSSRRTYEQYF.

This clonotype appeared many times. The CDR3 DNA sequence: TGTGCCAGTAGCAAGTCTGTCGAAAACCGGGGAGACACCTATGGCTACACCTTC. It is translated as CASSKSVENRGDTYGYTF. This rearrangement joins TRBV19 to TRBJ1-2, with unresolved D. The V end was cut by 6 bases, the J end by 4 bases, with 27 bases between. Looked up from germline, CDR1 is LNHDA and CDR2 is SQIVND (reference sequence). This CDR3 region has 18 residues.

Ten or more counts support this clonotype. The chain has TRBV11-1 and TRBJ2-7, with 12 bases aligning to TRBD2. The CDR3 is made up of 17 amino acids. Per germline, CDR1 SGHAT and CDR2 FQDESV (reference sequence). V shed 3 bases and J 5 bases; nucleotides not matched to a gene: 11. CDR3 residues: CASSFSIAPSGGDEQYF. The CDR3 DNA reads TGTGCCAGCAGCTTCTCAATCGCCCCTAGCGGGGGGGACGAGCAGTACTTC.

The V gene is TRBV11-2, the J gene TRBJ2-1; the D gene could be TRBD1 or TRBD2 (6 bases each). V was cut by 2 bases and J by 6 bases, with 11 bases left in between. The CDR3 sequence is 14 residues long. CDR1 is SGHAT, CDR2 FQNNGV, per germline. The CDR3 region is CASSLYKGGNEQFF. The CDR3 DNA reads TGTGCCAGCAGCTTATACAAGGGGGGCAATGAGCAGTTCTTC.

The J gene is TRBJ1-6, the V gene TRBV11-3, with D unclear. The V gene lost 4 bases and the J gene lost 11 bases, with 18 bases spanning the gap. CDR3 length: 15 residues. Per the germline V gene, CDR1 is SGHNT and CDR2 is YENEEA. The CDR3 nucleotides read TGTGCCAGCAGCTACGTAGTAGGGCTTACCCCACCCCTCCACTTT. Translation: CASSYVVGLTPPLHF.

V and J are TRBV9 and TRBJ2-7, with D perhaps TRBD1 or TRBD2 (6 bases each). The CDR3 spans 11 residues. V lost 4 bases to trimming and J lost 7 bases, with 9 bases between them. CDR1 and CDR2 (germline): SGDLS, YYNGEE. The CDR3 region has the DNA TGTGCCAGCAGCAGGGGGAGGGAGCAGTACTTC. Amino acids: CASSRGREQYF.

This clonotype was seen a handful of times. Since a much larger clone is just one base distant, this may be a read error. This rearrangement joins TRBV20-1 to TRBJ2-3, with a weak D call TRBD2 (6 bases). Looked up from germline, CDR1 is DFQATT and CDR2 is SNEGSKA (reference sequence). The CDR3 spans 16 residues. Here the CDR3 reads CSARDPGPGVTDTQYF. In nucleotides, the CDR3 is TGCAGTGCTCGAGATCCGGGACCGGGGGTAACAGATACGCAGTATTTT.

CDR3 DNA sequence: TGTGCCAGCAGCTTAAGTGGGGGCGCTGGCACTGAAGCTTTCTTT. It is translated as CASSLSGGAGTEAFF. The chain has TRBV7-9 and TRBJ1-1; D perhaps matches TRBD1 (6 bases). The V and J ends lost 2 bases and 4 bases respectively, with 14 bases between them. Looked up from germline, CDR1 is SEHNR and CDR2 is FQNEAQ (reference sequence). The CDR3 spans 15 residues. Drawing the rest from reference TRBV7-9 and TRBJ1-1, the complete variable domain is DTGVSQNPRHKITKRGQNVTFRCDPISEHNRLYWYRQTLGQGPEFLTYFQNEAQLEKSRLLSDRFSAERPKGSFSTLEIQRTEQGDSAMYLCASSLSGGAGTEAFFGQGTRLTVV.

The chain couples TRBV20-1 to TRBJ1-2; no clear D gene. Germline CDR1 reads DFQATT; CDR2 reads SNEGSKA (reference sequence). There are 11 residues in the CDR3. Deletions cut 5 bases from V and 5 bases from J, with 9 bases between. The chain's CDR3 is CSAPGLYGYTF. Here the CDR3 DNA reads TGCAGTGCTCCGGGCCTTTATGGCTACACCTTC.

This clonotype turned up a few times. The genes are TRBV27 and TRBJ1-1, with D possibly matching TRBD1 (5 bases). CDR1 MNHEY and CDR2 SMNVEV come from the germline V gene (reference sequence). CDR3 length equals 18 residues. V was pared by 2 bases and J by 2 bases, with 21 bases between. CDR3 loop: CASSLTQGGVRPNTEAFF. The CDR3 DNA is TGTGCCAGCAGTTTAACGCAGGGAGGTGTCCGACCCAACACTGAAGCTTTCTTT.

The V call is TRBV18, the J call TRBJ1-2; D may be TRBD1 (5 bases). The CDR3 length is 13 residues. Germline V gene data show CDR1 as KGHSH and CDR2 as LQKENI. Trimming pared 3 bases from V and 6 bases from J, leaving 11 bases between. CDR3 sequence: CASSPPGTHGYTF. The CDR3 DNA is TGTGCCAGCTCACCCCCCGGGACCCATGGCTACACCTTC.

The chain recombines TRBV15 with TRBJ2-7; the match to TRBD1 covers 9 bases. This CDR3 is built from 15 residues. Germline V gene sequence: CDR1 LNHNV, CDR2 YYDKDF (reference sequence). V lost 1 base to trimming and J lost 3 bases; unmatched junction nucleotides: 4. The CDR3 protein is CATSRGRGQGYEQYF. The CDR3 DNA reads TGTGCCACCAGCAGAGGTAGGGGACAGGGCTACGAGCAGTACTTC.

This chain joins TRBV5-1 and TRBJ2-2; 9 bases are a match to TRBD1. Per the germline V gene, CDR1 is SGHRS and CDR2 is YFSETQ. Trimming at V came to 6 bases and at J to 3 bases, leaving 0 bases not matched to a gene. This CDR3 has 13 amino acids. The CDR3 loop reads CASNRGHTGELFF. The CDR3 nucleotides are TGCGCCAGCAACAGGGGGCACACCGGGGAGCTGTTTTTT.